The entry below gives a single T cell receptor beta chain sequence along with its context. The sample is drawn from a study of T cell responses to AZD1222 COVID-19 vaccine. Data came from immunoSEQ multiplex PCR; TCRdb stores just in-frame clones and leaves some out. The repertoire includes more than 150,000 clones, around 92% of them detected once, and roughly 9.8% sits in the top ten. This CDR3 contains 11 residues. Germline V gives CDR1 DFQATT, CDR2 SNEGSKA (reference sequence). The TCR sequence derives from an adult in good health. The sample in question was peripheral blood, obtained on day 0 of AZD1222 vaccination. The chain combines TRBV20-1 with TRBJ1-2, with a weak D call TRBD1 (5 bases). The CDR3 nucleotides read TGCGGGACCTCCCCTTGGGATGGCTACACCTTC. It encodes CGTSPWDGYTF.